This entry lists 20 T cell receptor beta chains sequenced from one sample in a study of a mutant IDH1 vaccine in newly diagnosed glioma. Clones were read by immunoSEQ multiplex PCR, and TCRdb kept only the in-frame ones, dropping some. Of 68,000 or so clones listed, about four fifths were seen once; the top ten hold less than 15%. No antigen has been assigned to these receptors. Time point of the sample: week 35, safety follow-up. Doses consisted of 300 ug of mutant IDH1 20-mer peptide each, paired with topical imiquimod. The sequences come from PBMCs, collected from a glioma patient whose treatment included an IDH1 peptide vaccine. These receptors were obtained from a man aged 18 to 29 with glioma.

The J gene is TRBJ1-1, the V gene TRBV11-2, with unresolved D. With 1 base removed from V and 7 bases from J, the gap between germline ends came to 10 bases. Per germline, CDR1 SGHAT and CDR2 FQNNGV. The CDR3 length is 13 residues. The CDR3 DNA reads as TGTGCCAGCAGCTTAGGTTGGTTACTTGAAGCTTTCTTT. Translation gives CASSLGWLLEAFF.

This clone was seen once. The rearrangement links TRBV5-1 to TRBJ2-6; tentatively, D is TRBD1 (5 bases). The ends were cut back, 4 bases at V and 0 bases at J, with 11 bases in the middle. CDR1 is SGHRS and CDR2 is YFSETQ in the germline V gene. The CDR3 covers 16 residues. This CDR3 reads CASSLLQASGANVLTF. The DNA for the CDR3 is TGCGCCAGCAGCCTACTACAGGCCTCTGGGGCCAACGTCCTGACTTTC.

This chain uses TRBV13 with TRBJ2-7, with D maybe TRBD1 (6 bases). Trimming took off 5 bases at V and 4 bases at J, with 18 bases between the two ends. Germline V gene data show CDR1 as PRHDT and CDR2 as FYEKMQ (reference sequence). The CDR3 length is 15 residues. CDR3 bases: TGTGCCAGCAGCGCAACGGGACACTCCGATTACGAGCAGTACTTC. Its protein is CASSATGHSDYEQYF. The full variable domain, its missing parts supplied by reference TRBV13 and TRBJ2-7, is AAGVIQSPRHLIKEKRETATLKCYPIPRHDTVYWYQQGPGQDPQFLISFYEKMQSDKGSIPDRFSAQQFSDYHSELNMSSLELGDSALYFCASSATGHSDYEQYFGPGTRLTVT.

The chain combines TRBV18 with TRBJ1-2; D is unresolved. The CDR3 is 14 residues long. In germline, CDR1 is KGHSH, CDR2 LQKENI. With 0 bases removed from V and 2 bases from J, the gap between germline ends came to 7 bases. The CDR3 region is CASSPPNHNYGYTF. The CDR3 bases are TGTGCCAGCTCACCACCGAACCACAACTATGGCTACACCTTC.

This clone showed up just a few times. The CDR3 sequence is CAWTRTGLYGYTF. The DNA for the CDR3 is TGTGCCTGGACTCGGACAGGCCTCTATGGCTACACCTTC. V usage is TRBV30 and J usage is TRBJ1-2, with TRBD1 matching over 7 bases. V lost 4 bases to trimming and J lost 4 bases; unmatched junction nucleotides: 6. Germline-derived CDR1 and CDR2 are GTSNPN and SVGIG (reference sequence). This CDR3 is built from 13 residues.

This clone has a handful of counts. The V gene is TRBV30, the J gene TRBJ1-1; 11 bases agree with TRBD1. CDR1 GTSNPN and CDR2 SVGIG come from the germline V gene (reference sequence). The trim removed 4 bases at V and 11 bases at J, leaving 9 bases unmatched. This CDR3 has 13 residues. DNA of the CDR3: TGTGCCTGGATAAGGACAGGGGGCGAGGGGGCTTTCTTT. Translating it yields CAWIRTGGEGAFF.

This chain connects TRBV19 to TRBJ2-1, with 11 bases identical to TRBD1. The germline gives CDR1 LNHDA, CDR2 SQIVND (reference sequence). V lost 2 bases to trimming and J lost 6 bases; unmatched junction nucleotides: 3. The CDR3 is 15 amino acids. The CDR3 DNA follows: TGTGCCAGTAGTATACTGGACAGGGGGCTCAATGAGCAGTTCTTC. Translated, it gives CASSILDRGLNEQFF.

This clone was recorded a few times. The chain links TRBV6-1 to TRBJ1-5, with D hard to call. Germline-derived CDR1 and CDR2 are MNHNS and SASEGT. The length of the CDR3 is 11 residues. The V gene lost 3 bases and the J gene lost 3 bases, with 0 bases spanning the gap. CDR3 nucleotides: TGTGCCAGCAGTGACAATCAGCCCCAGCATTTT. It yields the protein CASSDNQPQHF.

V and J are TRBV28 and TRBJ2-4; D possibly uses TRBD1 or TRBD2 (5 bases each). CDR3 length: 14 amino acids. Trimming left V 2 bases short and J 7 bases short, with 12 bases between. CDR1 MDHEN and CDR2 SYDVKM come from the germline V gene. The CDR3 is CASSLGTPGNIQYF. The CDR3, as DNA: TGTGCCAGCAGTTTAGGGACCCCCGGGAACATTCAGTACTTC.

This rearrangement joins TRBV4-2 to TRBJ2-5; D possibly uses TRBD1 or TRBD2 (5 bases each). The CDR3 is 14 amino acids. Looked up from germline, CDR1 is LGHNA and CDR2 is YNFKEQ. Trimming shortened V by 0 bases and J by 5 bases, and 10 bases separated the two germline ends. CDR3 DNA sequence: TGTGCCAGCAGCCAAGAGGGACCTAGGGAGACCCAGTACTTC. Its translation: CASSQEGPRETQYF.

This chain joins TRBV6-5 and TRBJ1-3, with unresolved D. The CDR3 is made up of 15 amino acids. Germline V CDR1 and CDR2: MNHEY, SVGAGI. Deletions cut 6 bases from V and 3 bases from J, with 15 bases between. CDR3 bases: TGTGCCAGCAGGTCACGGCAGGTGGTTGGAAACACCATATATTTT. Protein product: CASRSRQVVGNTIYF.

The V call is TRBV4-2, the J call TRBJ2-7; 8 bases agree with TRBD2. The CDR3 totals 18 residues. Germline CDR1 and CDR2: LGHNA and YNFKEQ. The junction had 19 bases not matched to a gene; V was cut back by 2 bases and J by 7 bases. The CDR3 region is CASSQYLRRDSGVIEQYF. The CDR3 DNA reads as TGTGCCAGCAGCCAATACCTTCGGAGGGATAGCGGGGTAATTGAGCAGTACTTC.

The J gene is TRBJ1-2, the V gene TRBV5-5; D remains unclear. Between the trimmed V and J ends, which lost 1 base and 8 bases, there was a span of 15 bases. CDR1 is SGHKS, CDR2 YYEKEE, per germline (reference sequence). The CDR3 is 14 residues long. In DNA form, the CDR3 reads TGTGCCAGCAGCTTGATAGAGGGTGTGAGCGGCTACACCTTC. Protein sequence: CASSLIEGVSGYTF.

CDR3 in amino acids: CASVLKGGVSYGYTF. The CDR3 DNA reads TGTGCCAGCGTTCTAAAAGGGGGCGTTTCCTATGGCTACACCTTC. The chain combines TRBV6-1 with TRBJ1-2; 7 bases fit TRBD1. V shed 8 bases, J shed 4 bases, and the junction held 13 bases outside the gene matches. Germline CDR1 is MNHNS and CDR2 is SASEGT. This CDR3 has 15 residues.

The chain employs TRBV5-8 and TRBJ2-1, with 10 bases that match TRBD2. The germline gives CDR1 SGHTS, CDR2 YDEGEE. The ends lost 3 bases at V and 8 bases at J; junction bases unmatched: 8. The CDR3 covers 15 residues. The CDR3 nucleotides are TGTGCCAGCAGCTGGGGGTTAGCGGGAGGCGATGAGCAGTTCTTC. This gives the protein CASSWGLAGGDEQFF.

The chain employs TRBV2 and TRBJ2-7; 9 bases agree with TRBD1. The V gene's germline CDR1 is SNHLY and CDR2 FYNNEI. V dropped 5 bases and J dropped 9; count of bases not matched to a gene: 8. This CDR3 region has 13 residues. Here the CDR3 reads CASSSNRGRGQYF. In DNA form, the CDR3 reads TGTGCCAGCAGTTCCAACAGGGGGCGAGGGCAGTACTTC.

A word on this clone: This CDR3 is also generated by other DNA sequences in the sample. This chain joins TRBV11-3 and TRBJ2-1, with D maybe TRBD2 (5 bases). The germline CDR1 and CDR2 sequences are SGHNT and YENEEA. The CDR3 extends over 15 amino acids. The germline V and J ends were trimmed by 2 bases and 0 bases, with 8 bases remaining between them. CDR3: CASSLSGSSYNEQFF. DNA for the CDR3: TGTGCCAGCAGCTTAAGTGGGAGCTCCTACAATGAGCAGTTCTTC.

This chain links TRBV18 with TRBJ2-6, with 7 bases matching TRBD1. There are 17 residues in the CDR3. CDR1 is KGHSH and CDR2 is LQKENI in the germline V gene. The V and J ends lost 3 bases and 0 bases, in that order; junction bases with no gene match: 5. The chain's CDR3 is CASSPPGQSSGANVLTF. The CDR3 region has the DNA TGTGCCAGCTCACCCCCGGGACAGAGCTCTGGGGCCAACGTCCTGACTTTC.

This chain connects TRBV9 to TRBJ2-3; no clear D gene. From germline, CDR1 is SGDLS and CDR2 YYNGEE. Trimming removed 3 bases from V and 1 base from J, with 18 bases in between. This CDR3 has 17 amino acids. The CDR3 region is CASSETHDEDGTDTQYF. The CDR3 region has the DNA TGTGCCAGCAGCGAAACCCACGATGAGGATGGCACAGATACGCAGTATTTT.

The gene calls are TRBV19 and TRBJ2-2; 9 nucleotides align to TRBD2. The CDR3 totals 16 residues. The germline gives CDR1 LNHDA, CDR2 SQIVND (reference sequence). The V segment lost 2 bases and the J segment 6 bases; nucleotides outside the gene matches: 7. In DNA, the CDR3 is TGTGCCAGTAGTATATTTCGCGGGAGGGGGCCCGGGGAGCTGTTTTTT. Translated: CASSIFRGRGPGELFF.